The entry below gives a single T cell receptor beta chain sequence along with its context. This sample stems from a study of blood T cell repertoires in COVID-19. Generated by immunoSEQ multiplex PCR, the TCRdb table keeps only in-frame clones and is missing some. The sample consists of some 240,000 clones, approximately 85% of them appearing once. The clonotype originates from a woman between 65 and 79 years old with COVID-19, enrolled during active disease. The specimen was peripheral blood.

CDR3 sequence reads: CASSDRARGTEAFF. CDR3 coding DNA: TGTGCCAGCAGTGATCGGGCCAGGGGCACTGAAGCTTTCTTT. The V gene is TRBV2, the J gene TRBJ1-1; a weak D match, TRBD1 (6 bases). CDR1 SNHLY and CDR2 FYNNEI come from the germline V gene. Trimming removed 3 bases at V and 4 bases at J, with 12 bases between. The CDR3 sequence is 14 residues long.